This is a list of T cell receptor beta chains from one sample in a study of blood T cell repertoires in COVID-19. TCRdb keeps only in-frame clones here, not all; method: immunoSEQ multiplex PCR. The sample records a few hundred thousand clones, approximately 87% being singletons. The sample taken for sequencing was peripheral blood. All receptors derive from a woman in her twenties or thirties with COVID-19, enrolled during active disease. Each CDR3 is given with its conserved first and last residue.

j_call v_call cdr3_aa
TRBJ2-7 TRBV7-8 CASSSLGLAGYYEQYF
TRBJ2-6 TRBV5-8 CASSFLGPIYSGANVLTF
TRBJ2-2 TRBV15 CATSRGSNTGELFF
TRBJ2-1 TRBV7-2 CASSLGLAGGSYNEQFF
TRBJ1-1 TRBV2 CASCQDRNTEAFF
TRBJ1-1 TRBV2 CASSDSRGNTEAFF
TRBJ1-1 TRBV25-1 CASTPGGNTEAFF
TRBJ1-1 TRBV9 CASSEQDRDTEAFF
TRBJ2-3 TRBV7-6 CASSSRTSGSGDTQYF
TRBJ2-7 TRBV18 CASSPLGQGDAEQYF
TRBJ2-7 TRBV2 CASSPGQRSYEQYF
TRBJ2-5 TRBV15 CATSRDLPKLSVGSFQETQYF
TRBJ2-3 TRBV11-2 CASSFRHSRTDTQYF
TRBJ2-3 TRBV7-3 CASSPSGYTDTQYF
TRBJ1-5 TRBV7-2 CASSSDRGRTSNQPQHF
TRBJ1-4 TRBV19 CASSGQGATNEKLFF
TRBJ1-1 TRBV19 CASSTGGASRAAEAFF
TRBJ1-1 TRBV12-3/TRBV12-4 CASSTGQEAEAFF
TRBJ2-1 TRBV6-5 CASHRGTGDYGEQFF
TRBJ2-2 TRBV7-2 CASSPRGTGGNTGELFF
TRBJ2-2 TRBV6-5 CASSYEGADTGELFF
TRBJ1-5 TRBV30 CAWSSGDRQPQHF
TRBJ2-6 TRBV6-4 CASSAETSGANVLTF
TRBJ1-6 TRBV5-6 CASSLTGQFSSYNSPLHF
TRBJ2-6 TRBV30 CAWSRDRVGSGANVLTF
TRBJ2-3 TRBV6-4 CASSIQGSTDTQYF
TRBJ2-5 TRBV5-1 CASSSRQSEETQYF
TRBJ1-1 TRBV19 CASSVRSQGRNTEAFF
TRBJ2-3 TRBV30 CAWSVVSPSTDTQYF
TRBJ2-1 TRBV5-1 CASSLGNAVYNEQFF
TRBJ2-5 TRBV28 CASSLPKQGQETQYF
TRBJ1-6 TRBV7-9 CASIDTVENSPLHF
TRBJ1-1 TRBV12-3/TRBV12-4 CASSLGHNTEAFF
TRBJ1-6 TRBV28 CASSFVTENSPLHF
TRBJ2-2 TRBV28 CASRRSSGRDTGELFF
TRBJ2-7 TRBV2 CASSEELAAPPYEQYF
TRBJ2-3 TRBV19 CASSSSSTDTQYF
TRBJ1-4 TRBV30 CAWSSNPGHREKLFF
TRBJ1-2 TRBV27 CASSLRQSYGYTF
TRBJ1-5 TRBV6-2/TRBV6-3 CASSYVRGAPLGPQHF
TRBJ2-2 TRBV24-1 CATRDTNTGELFF
TRBJ1-2 TRBV9 CASRDRSGYTF
TRBJ2-7 TRBV14 CASSQGGRQYF
TRBJ1-6 TRBV9 CASRGQGPNSPLHF
TRBJ1-2 TRBV5-6 CASSLVGESYGYTF
TRBJ2-7 TRBV9 CASSVGLVSEQYF
TRBJ1-1 TRBV19 CASSITGMNTEAFF
TRBJ1-2 TRBV19 CASSIPQTGGGYGYTF
TRBJ2-7 TRBV7-9 CASSLANRAYEQYF
TRBJ2-5 TRBV20-1 CSASGAQETQYF
TRBJ2-3 TRBV28 CASSPTGAPTDTQYF
TRBJ2-7 TRBV6-5 CAGGAESSYEQYF
TRBJ2-2 TRBV5-1 CASSLAGFTGELFF
TRBJ1-4 TRBV5-1 CASSSGDKNEKLFF
TRBJ2-7 TRBV29-1 CSVLPPSGRAYEQYF
TRBJ2-7 TRBV9 CASSAGTSGGAYEQYF
TRBJ2-2 TRBV30 CAWSVRGGWDTGELFF
TRBJ1-2 TRBV6-5 CASSYSVAYGYTF
TRBJ1-1 TRBV5-1 CASSVTGTHTEAFF
TRBJ2-1 TRBV7-8 CASEGVGSDYNEQFF